This TCR beta chain was sequenced for a study of cytomegalovirus exposure and HLA in healthy donors. Using immunoSEQ multiplex PCR, the repertoire was profiled, and TCRdb retains in-frame clones only, with some absent. The data hold 150,000 to 200,000 clones, with 86% observed a single time. Regarding this clone: Its antigen is as yet unknown.

CDR3 size: 13 residues. J was trimmed by 8 bases and V by 3 bases; bases with no gene match: 4. CDR1 and CDR2 from the germline V gene are LNHDA and SQIVND (reference sequence). Study-wide findings and caveats: Associated with cytomegalovirus, according to the listing, were approximately 160 TCR beta chains. TCR sequences were mostly rare, though some public TCRs occurred in many donors.

This clonotype was obtained from a man younger than 35 in good health and CMV-seropositive. The sequencing sample was made of PBMCs. V usage is TRBV19 and J usage is TRBJ1-2; TRBD1 matches 9 bases. The CDR3 loop reads CASSITGGDGYTF. The CDR3 bases are TGTGCCAGTAGTATTACAGGGGGCGACGGCTACACCTTC.